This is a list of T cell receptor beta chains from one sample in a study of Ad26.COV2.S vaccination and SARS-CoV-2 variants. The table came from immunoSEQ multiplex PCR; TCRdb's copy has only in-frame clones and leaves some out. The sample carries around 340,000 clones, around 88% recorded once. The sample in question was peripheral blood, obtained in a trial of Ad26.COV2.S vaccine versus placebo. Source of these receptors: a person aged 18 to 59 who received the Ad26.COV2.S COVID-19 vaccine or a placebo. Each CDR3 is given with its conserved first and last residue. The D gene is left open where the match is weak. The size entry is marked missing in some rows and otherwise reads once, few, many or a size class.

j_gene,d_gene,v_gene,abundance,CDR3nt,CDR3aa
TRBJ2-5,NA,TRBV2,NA,TGTGCCAGCAGTGAAAACAGCATCCAAGAGACCCAGTACTTC,CASSENSIQETQYF
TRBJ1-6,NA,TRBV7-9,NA,TGTGCCAGCCGGACGGGGGGGAATTCACCCCTCCACTTT,CASRTGGNSPLHF
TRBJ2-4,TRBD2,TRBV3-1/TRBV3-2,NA,TGTGCCAGCAGCCTCACTAGCGGGAGCGGCCAAAACATTCAGTACTTC,CASSLTSGSGQNIQYF
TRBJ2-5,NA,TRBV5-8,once,TGTGCCAGCAGCTTGGTCGATACCTGGGGGCTCCAAGAGACCCAGTACTTC,CASSLVDTWGLQETQYF
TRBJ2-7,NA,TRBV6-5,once,TGTGCCAGCAGTTACCGGCGCAGGTTGACAGCCTACGAGCAGTACTTC,CASSYRRRLTAYEQYF
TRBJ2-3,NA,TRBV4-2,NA,TGTGCCAGCAGCCAAGTCTTTAGGCCCTCTGGAGATACGCAGTATTTT,CASSQVFRPSGDTQYF
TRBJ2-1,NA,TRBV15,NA,TGTGCCACCAGCAGCGAAGGAGGGGGACTGAATGAGCAGTTCTTC,CATSSEGGGLNEQFF
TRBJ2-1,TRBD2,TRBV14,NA,TGTGCCAGCAGCCGGCGAGCGGGAGCGACTTACAATGAGCAGTTCTTC,CASSRRAGATYNEQFF
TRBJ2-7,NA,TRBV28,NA,TGTGCCAGCAGTCTGGGGTCCTACGAGCAGTACTTC,CASSLGSYEQYF
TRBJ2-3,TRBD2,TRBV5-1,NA,TGCGCCAGCAGCCCCCGGGGGGAGGGGAACACAGATACGCAGTATTTT,CASSPRGEGNTDTQYF
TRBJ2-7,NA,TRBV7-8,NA,TGTGCCAGCAGCCGTGGGGCGGGGGAGCAGTACTTC,CASSRGAGEQYF
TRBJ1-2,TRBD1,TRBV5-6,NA,TGTGCCAGCAGCTGGGGGACAGGGAGTACTAACTATGGCTACACCTTC,CASSWGTGSTNYGYTF
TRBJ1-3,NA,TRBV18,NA,TGTGCCAGCTCACCACTTAAAAGCAGGGCGATCTCTGGAAACACCATATATTTT,CASSPLKSRAISGNTIYF
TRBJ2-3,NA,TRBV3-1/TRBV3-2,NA,TGTGCCAGCAGCGGCGGACCCTTCCTAGCCACAGATACGCAGTATTTT,CASSGGPFLATDTQYF
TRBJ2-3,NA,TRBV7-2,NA,TGTGCCAGCAGCCCGGGCAGGGGTCCAGATACGCAGTATTTT,CASSPGRGPDTQYF
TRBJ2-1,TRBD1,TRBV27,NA,TGTGCCAGCAGTTCCCGGGACAGGGGAGATGAGCAGTTCTTC,CASSSRDRGDEQFF
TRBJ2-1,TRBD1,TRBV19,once,TGTGCCAGTAGTACCCGGGACAGGGGTTCCAATGAGCAGTTCTTC,CASSTRDRGSNEQFF
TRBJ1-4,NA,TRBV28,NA,TGTGCCAGCAGTTTATTTTCGTGGCAGCGGCCTAATGAAAAACTGTTTTTT,CASSLFSWQRPNEKLFF
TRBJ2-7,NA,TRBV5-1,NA,TGCGCCAGCAGTAACCCCGGGACAAATTACGAGCAGTACTTC,CASSNPGTNYEQYF
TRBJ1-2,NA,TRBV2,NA,TGTGCCAGCAGTCCACCTCAAAACTATGGCTACACCTTC,CASSPPQNYGYTF
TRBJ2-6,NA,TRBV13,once,TGTGCCAGCAGTGAAAAAGTTAGCTCTGGGGCCAACGTCCTGACTTTC,CASSEKVSSGANVLTF
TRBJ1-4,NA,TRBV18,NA,TGTGCCAGCTCTTTGGGCTTTAATGAAAAACTGTTTTTT,CASSLGFNEKLFF
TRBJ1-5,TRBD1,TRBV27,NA,TGTGCCAGCAGATCAACCCCGGGACAGGGGGCTCAGCCCCAGCATTTT,CASRSTPGQGAQPQHF
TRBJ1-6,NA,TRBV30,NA,TGTGCCTGCCGGGACGGTTATAATTCACCCCTCCACTTT,CACRDGYNSPLHF
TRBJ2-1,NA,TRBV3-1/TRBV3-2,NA,TGTGCCAGCAGCCTAGCGTCACAACCCTACAATGAGCAGTTCTTC,CASSLASQPYNEQFF
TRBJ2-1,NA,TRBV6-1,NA,TGTGCCAGCAGTGAATCAGGGTACTACAATGAGCAGTTCTTC,CASSESGYYNEQFF
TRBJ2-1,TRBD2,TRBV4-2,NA,TGTGCCAGCAGCCAAGATCCGGCGTGGGCGGGGGATGAGCAGTTCTTC,CASSQDPAWAGDEQFF
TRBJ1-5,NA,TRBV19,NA,TGTGCCAGTAGTATTAACTGGGGGCATCAGCCCCAGCATTTT,CASSINWGHQPQHF
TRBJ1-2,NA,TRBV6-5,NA,TGTGCCAGCAGTCTTGGACGGACGGAGGGCTACACCTTC,CASSLGRTEGYTF
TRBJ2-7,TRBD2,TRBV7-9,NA,TGTGCCAGCACCCCCCCAATCGTGGGAGGGCCGTCCTACGAGCAGTACTTC,CASTPPIVGGPSYEQYF
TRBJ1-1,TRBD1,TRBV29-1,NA,TGCAGCGTTGATGTCCTTACAGGGGACACTGAAGCTTTCTTT,CSVDVLTGDTEAFF
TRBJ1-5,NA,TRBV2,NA,TGTGCCAGCAGCAAGGATAGCAATCAGCCCCAGCATTTT,CASSKDSNQPQHF
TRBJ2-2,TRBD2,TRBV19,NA,TGTGCCAGTACCACCGGGACTAGCGGGAGGACCGGGGAGCTGTTTTTT,CASTTGTSGRTGELFF
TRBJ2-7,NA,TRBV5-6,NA,TGTGCCAGCAGCCTTGACTACGAGCAGTACTTC,CASSLDYEQYF
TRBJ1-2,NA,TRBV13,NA,TGTGCCAGCAGCTTAGGCCGGGGGACAAACTATGGCTACACCTTC,CASSLGRGTNYGYTF
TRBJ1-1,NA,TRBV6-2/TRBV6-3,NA,TGTGCCAGCAGTCTCAGGGCGATAGGCACTGAAGCTTTCTTT,CASSLRAIGTEAFF
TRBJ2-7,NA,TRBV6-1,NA,TGTGCCAGCAGTGAACGTTGGGACTACGAGCAGTACTTC,CASSERWDYEQYF
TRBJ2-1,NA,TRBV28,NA,TGTGCCAGCAGTAGCGGGTTCCTCTCCTACAATGAGCAGTTCTTC,CASSSGFLSYNEQFF
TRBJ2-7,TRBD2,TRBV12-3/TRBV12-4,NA,TGTGCCAGCCGTACTAGCGGCTCCTACGAGCAGTACTTC,CASRTSGSYEQYF
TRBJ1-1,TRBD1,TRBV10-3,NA,TGTGCCATCACTCGGACAGGGAACACTGAAGCTTTCTTT,CAITRTGNTEAFF
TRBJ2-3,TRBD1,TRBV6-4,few,TGTGCCAGCGGCCAGGGGGCCGCAGATACGCAGTATTTT,CASGQGAADTQYF
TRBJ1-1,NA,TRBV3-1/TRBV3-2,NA,TGTGCCAGCAGCCAAGATCTTGGGTTGCCTGAAGCTTTCTTT,CASSQDLGLPEAFF
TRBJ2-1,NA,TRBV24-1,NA,TGTGCCACCAGTGATCCATATACCTACAATGAGCAGTTCTTC,CATSDPYTYNEQFF
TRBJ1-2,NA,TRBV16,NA,TGTGCCAGCAGCCTTTTGGGCAGCTATGGCTACACCTTC,CASSLLGSYGYTF
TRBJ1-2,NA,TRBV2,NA,TGTGCCAGCAGCAATCAGGGGCTGGGCTATGGCTACACCTTC,CASSNQGLGYGYTF
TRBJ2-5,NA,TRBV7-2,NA,TGTGCCAGCAAGATAGAAAGACAGGGAGGCGAGACCCAGTACTTC,CASKIERQGGETQYF
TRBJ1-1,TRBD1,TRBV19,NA,TGTGCCAGTAGCGGCAGGGGGGACACTGAAGCTTTCTTT,CASSGRGDTEAFF
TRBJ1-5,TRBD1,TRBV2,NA,TGTGCCAGCAGTCGACAGGGTCTCGGTCAGCCCCAGCATTTT,CASSRQGLGQPQHF
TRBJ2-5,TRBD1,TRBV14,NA,TGTGCCAGCAGCCAAGTGGGGACAGAAGAGACCCAGTACTTC,CASSQVGTEETQYF
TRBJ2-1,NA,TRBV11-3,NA,TGTGCCAGCAGCTTAGATCGTCGAGGTGGTGAGCAGTTCTTC,CASSLDRRGGEQFF
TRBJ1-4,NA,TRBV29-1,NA,TGCGCCTGGGGGGGAACTAATGAAAAACTGTTTTTT,CAWGGTNEKLFF
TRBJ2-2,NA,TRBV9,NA,TGTGCCAGCAGCGCCACTCTAGTTGGCGGGGAGCTGTTTTTT,CASSATLVGGELFF
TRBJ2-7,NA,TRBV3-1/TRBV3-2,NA,TGTGCCAGCAGCCAAGTTCGGGGGTCCGAGCAGTACTTC,CASSQVRGSEQYF
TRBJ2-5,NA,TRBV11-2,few,TGTGCCAGCAGCTCCGGACGGGAGCAAGAGACCCAGTACTTC,CASSSGREQETQYF
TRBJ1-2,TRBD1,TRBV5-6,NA,TGTGCCAGCAGCGATGGACCGGGACAGGGGGCCTATGGCTACACCTTC,CASSDGPGQGAYGYTF